This T cell receptor beta chain was captured in a study of shared clonotypes between healthy human individuals. Sequenced by immunoSEQ multiplex PCR; TCRdb stores in-frame clones only, minus some. The sample has approximately 1.1 million clones; 70% to 80% are singletons. Germline CDR1 is SGHTA and CDR2 is FQGNSA. J was trimmed by 5 bases and V by 4 bases; bases with no gene match: 8. CDR3 length equals 15 residues. The gene calls are TRBV7-2 and TRBJ2-3; 8 bases line up with TRBD2. Sequencing was performed on memory CD4+ T cells from PBMCs. The subset was: CD45RA-negative fraction. The clonotype was recovered from a man aged 18 to 30 in good health. Some clones in this sample may be carry-over from other donors' samples. The CDR3: CASSWGLGDGDTQYF. CDR3 sequence (DNA): TGTGCCAGCAGCTGGGGACTAGGAGACGGAGATACGCAGTATTTT.